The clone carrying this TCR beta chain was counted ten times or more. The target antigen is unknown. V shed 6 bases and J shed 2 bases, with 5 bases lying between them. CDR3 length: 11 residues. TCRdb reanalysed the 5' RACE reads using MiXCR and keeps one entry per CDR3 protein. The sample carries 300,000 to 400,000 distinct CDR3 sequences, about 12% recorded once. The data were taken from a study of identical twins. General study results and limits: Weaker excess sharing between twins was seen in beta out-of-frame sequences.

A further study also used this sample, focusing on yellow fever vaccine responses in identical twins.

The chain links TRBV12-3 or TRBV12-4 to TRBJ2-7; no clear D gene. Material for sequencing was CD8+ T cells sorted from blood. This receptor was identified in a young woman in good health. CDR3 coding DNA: TGTGCCAGCAGCACCGCCTACGAGCAGTACTTC. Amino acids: CASSTAYEQYF.